The 3 T cell receptor beta chains below come from one sample, sequenced in a study of T cells in Graves' hyperthyroidism and ophthalmopathy. RNA transcripts served as the template for amplifying TCR beta CDR3 regions. The study used the HTBI primer set for a first-round RT-PCR of the TCR CDR3. TCRdb reprocessed the multiplex PCR reads with MiXCR, giving one entry per CDR3 protein. The sample holds hundreds of thousands of distinct CDR3 sequences, approximately 40% seen once. The sample taken for sequencing was blood. The receptors here all came from a man aged 18 to 30 with Graves' hyperthyroidism.

This clonotype was detected ten times or more. The chain links TRBV10-3 to TRBJ1-3; D might be TRBD1 (5 bases). The V end was cut by 6 bases, the J end by 2 bases, with 14 bases between. CDR3 length: 15 amino acids. From germline, CDR1 is ENHRY and CDR2 SYGVKD. DNA of the CDR3: TGTGCCATCAGGGGGACGGATCAAACTGGAAACACCATATATTTT. It codes for CAIRGTDQTGNTIYF.

The chain carries TRBV5-1 and TRBJ1-1, with TRBD1 as a possible D gene (6 bases). Germline CDR1 and CDR2: SGHRS and YFSETQ. The length of the CDR3 is 15 residues. Trimming left V 2 bases short and J 5 bases short, with 16 bases between. The CDR3 nucleotides read TGCGCCAGCAGCTTCGGGACTCAGGGGAAGACTGAAGCTTTCTTT. Its translation is CASSFGTQGKTEAFF.

The chain couples TRBV10-3 to TRBJ2-3; D might be TRBD2 (6 bases). The CDR3 sequence is 13 residues long. Per the germline V gene, CDR1 is ENHRY and CDR2 is SYGVKD. Trimming took 6 bases from V and 6 from J, leaving 13 bases between them. The CDR3 region is CAIRTDGGDTQYF. Here the CDR3 DNA reads TGTGCCATCAGAACAGACGGAGGGGATACGCAGTATTTT.